This TCR beta chain is from a study of T-cell reconstitution after alpha-beta-depleted transplantation in children. Whole-study findings and limits: Where alpha-beta T cells came from about two months after transplant was reportedly several hundred expanded graft clones. TCRbeta diversity was high at day 60 in some patients (a result of surviving recipient T cells and thymic progenitors). After one year, T-cell counts and TCRbeta diversity mostly came from new T cells.

There are 13 residues in the CDR3. The V and J ends lost 6 bases and 0 bases respectively, with 11 bases between them. Germline V CDR1 and CDR2: SQVTM, ANQGSEA. This clonotype was seen more than once but under ten times. Its antigen remains unknown. The TCRbeta library incorporated unique molecular identifiers. Via MiXCR, TCRdb re-called the PCR reads, giving one row per CDR3 protein. The sample yields about 540,000 distinct CDR3 sequences, 20% to 30% seen once. The specimen comprised PBMCs, sampled before TCRalphabeta/CD19-depleted stem cell transplant. This chain links TRBV29-1 with TRBJ2-5; D not certain. This clonotype originated in a boy under two years old with Wiskott-Aldrich syndrome, due to receive a stem cell transplant. The CDR3 DNA follows: TGCAGCGTGAAGGGCCGCTACCAAGAGACCCAGTACTTC. It is translated as CSVKGRYQETQYF.